This T cell receptor beta chain was retrieved from a study of early T cells in non-severe SARS-CoV-2 infection. The wider study: The study sequenced bulk RNA from unsorted whole blood, with chains unpaired. General observations from the study: Sequences matched to VDJdb favored anti-spike CD8 responses, while private and CD4 specificities were missed.

This clonotype came up a few times. Its antigen is as yet unknown. The CDR3 runs to 15 residues. Trimming stripped 4 bases from V and 0 bases from J, with 12 bases between. The germline V gene has CDR1 SGHRS and CDR2 YFSETQ. TCRdb ran MiXCR on the 5' RACE reads and lists one entry per CDR3 protein. The profile covers more than 70,000 distinct CDR3 sequences, with about 10% appearing a single time and around 12% taken by the ten largest. The material sequenced was whole blood, taken at baseline. The V and J genes are TRBV5-1 and TRBJ2-3; D may be TRBD2 (5 bases). This receptor was taken from an adult who was a healthcare worker with PCR-confirmed SARS-CoV-2 infection or an uninfected control (not recorded which). CDR3 region: CASSPLGESTDTQYF. DNA of the CDR3: TGCGCCAGCAGCCCCCTCGGGGAAAGCACAGATACGCAGTATTTT.